A single sample gave rise to the 30 T cell receptor beta chains below, sequenced in a study of spatial heterogeneity in lung cancer. Time point indicated: sample taken at primary tumor resection. Using its own MiXCR run on the 5' RACE reads, TCRdb lists one record per CDR3 protein. The sample has about 78,000 distinct CDR3 sequences; around 7.8% are singletons. The source was PBMCs, collected at surgery. The origin of the receptors is a male donor with early-stage non-small cell lung cancer.

This clonotype was observed at least ten times. The V and J genes are TRBV6-5 and TRBJ2-7, with D unclear. CDR3 size: 14 residues. The V gene's germline CDR1 is MNHEY and CDR2 SVGAGI. Between the trimmed V and J ends, which lost 2 bases and 5 bases, there was a span of 13 bases. The CDR3 nucleotides are TGTGCCAGCAGTTACAGGGTTGATGGGCACGAGCAGTACTTC. It specifies CASSYRVDGHEQYF.

Ten or more counts support this clonotype. This sequence joins TRBV6-5 and TRBJ2-1, with unresolved D. From germline, CDR1 is MNHEY and CDR2 SVGAGI. The V gene lost 6 bases and the J gene lost 9 bases, with 12 bases spanning the gap. CDR3 length: 12 residues. This CDR3 is CASSSLYGEQFF. The DNA of the CDR3 is TGTGCCAGCAGCTCCTTGTACGGTGAGCAGTTCTTC.

About this clonotype itself: One end of the junction does not line up with germline, which may come from a read error. The chain has TRBV18 and TRBJ1-2; 9 bases match TRBD1. Germline assignment: CDR1 KGHSH and CDR2 LQKENI. CDR3 size: 16 residues. The CDR3 here is CTSSPSGTGSTYGYTF. CDR3 in DNA: TGTACCAGCTCACCCTCCGGGACAGGGTCAACCTATGGCTACACCTTC.

There are a few counts of this clonotype. This CDR3 is CASSSGSYTEAFF. In nucleotides, the CDR3 is TGTGCCAGCAGCTCAGGGAGTTACACTGAAGCTTTCTTT. The rearrangement uses TRBV12-3 or TRBV12-4 and TRBJ1-1, with a weak D call TRBD1 (5 bases). This CDR3 contains 13 residues. V was trimmed by 6 bases and J by 3 bases, leaving 11 bases between them.

This clonotype has only a few counts. The chain uses TRBV20-1 and TRBJ1-3, with D tentatively TRBD1 (5 bases). CDR1 and CDR2 from the germline V gene are DFQATT and SNEGSKA (reference sequence). V gave up 0 bases and J gave up 0 bases, with 12 bases separating them. The CDR3 has 16 amino acids. CDR3 region: CSARDFRGDSGNTIYF. CDR3 coding DNA: TGCAGTGCTAGAGATTTTAGGGGAGACTCTGGAAACACCATATATTTT.

This clonotype has at least ten counts. This sequence joins TRBV7-9 and TRBJ2-7; D unresolved. The CDR3 is 13 residues long. The V gene lost 3 bases and the J gene lost 4 bases, with 10 bases spanning the gap. Germline V gene data show CDR1 as SEHNR and CDR2 as FQNEAQ (reference sequence). CDR3 residues: CASSFSVLYEQYF. DNA for the CDR3: TGTGCCAGCAGCTTTAGTGTCCTATACGAGCAGTACTTC. Filled out from reference TRBV7-9 and TRBJ2-7, the complete variable domain reads DTGVSQNPRHKITKRGQNVTFRCDPISEHNRLYWYRQTLGQGPEFLTYFQNEAQLEKSRLLSDRFSAERPKGSFSTLEIQRTEQGDSAMYLCASSFSVLYEQYFGPGTRLTVT.

This chain links TRBV29-1 with TRBJ1-1; D call uncertain. Trimming pared 7 bases from V and 2 bases from J, leaving 14 bases between. The V gene's germline CDR1 is SQVTM and CDR2 ANQGSEA. CDR3 size: 13 residues. The CDR3, as DNA: TGCAGCGGATGGCGGGCGGCTAACACTGAAGCTTTCTTT. This translates into CSGWRAANTEAFF. Variable domain in full (rest from reference TRBV29-1 and TRBJ1-1): SAVISQKPSRDICQRGTSLTIQCQVDSQVTMMFWYRQQPGQSLTLIATANQGSEATYESGFVIDKFPISRPNLTFSTLTVSNMSPEDSSIYLCSGWRAANTEAFFGQGTRLTVV.

This clonotype has at least ten counts. This chain joins TRBV30 and TRBJ1-1, with a weak D call TRBD1 (5 bases). Trimming left V 0 bases short and J 1 base short, with 6 bases between. The V gene's germline CDR1 is GTSNPN and CDR2 SVGIG (reference sequence). The CDR3 runs 13 residues. CDR3 residues: CAWSVQENTEAFF. For the CDR3, the DNA is TGTGCCTGGAGTGTACAGGAGAACACTGAAGCTTTCTTT.

This clonotype has at least ten counts. The J gene is TRBJ2-1, the V gene TRBV7-2; D possibly corresponds to TRBD2 (6 bases). This CDR3 has 15 amino acids. Germline loops: CDR1 SGHTA, CDR2 FQGNSA. V was pared by 0 bases and J by 4 bases, with 10 bases between. The CDR3 spells CASSLAASAYNEQFF. The CDR3 DNA sequence: TGTGCCAGCAGCTTAGCGGCTAGCGCTTACAATGAGCAGTTCTTC.

There are many counts of this clonotype. The J gene is TRBJ1-1, the V gene TRBV15; TRBD1 agrees at 10 bases. With 4 bases clipped from V and 5 bases from J, the junction kept 7 bases outside the gene matches. Germline-derived CDR1 and CDR2 are LNHNV and YYDKDF (reference sequence). The CDR3 totals 15 residues. The CDR3 loop is CATSNPGQGNTEAFF. CDR3 bases: TGTGCCACCAGCAATCCGGGACAGGGGAATACTGAAGCTTTCTTT.

This clonotype was counted many times. This chain connects TRBV5-4 to TRBJ2-2; 9 nucleotides agree with TRBD1. Looked up from germline, CDR1 is SGHNT and CDR2 is YYREEE (reference sequence). J lost 5 bases, V lost 10 bases, and 9 bases had no gene match. This CDR3 contains 14 residues. For the CDR3, the DNA is TGTGCCTCCTCCGGGACAGGGCAAACCGGGGAGCTGTTTTTT. It is translated as CASSGTGQTGELFF. The full variable domain, in which reference TRBV5-4 and TRBJ2-2 provide the parts outside the CDR3, is ETGVTQSPTHLIKTRGQQVTLRCSSQSGHNTVSWYQQALGQGPQFIFQYYREEENGRGNFPPRFSGLQFPNYSSELNVNALELDDSALYLCASSGTGQTGELFFGEGSRLTVL.

This clonotype has just a few counts. The chain employs TRBV24-1 and TRBJ2-3; TRBD1 might be the D (6 bases). Germline CDR1 KGHDR, CDR2 SFDVKD. CDR3 length: 19 amino acids. V was pared by 7 bases and J by 2 bases, with 27 bases between. CDR3 region: CATSPLSGGLKVSTDTQYF. The CDR3 DNA is TGTGCCACCAGCCCCCTTAGTGGGGGCCTAAAGGTCTCCACAGATACGCAGTATTTT.

Many counts were recorded for this clonotype. The CDR3 is CASGRGNQPQHF. CDR3 in DNA: TGTGCCAGCGGGCGCGGGAATCAGCCCCAGCATTTT. The gene calls are TRBV19 and TRBJ1-5; D unresolved. Trimming took off 9 bases at V and 4 bases at J, with 10 bases between the two ends. This CDR3 has 12 residues. Germline V CDR1 and CDR2: LNHDA, SQIVND (reference sequence). The full variable domain, in which reference TRBV19 and TRBJ1-5 provide the parts outside the CDR3, is DGGITQSPKYLFRKEGQNVTLSCEQNLNHDAMYWYRQDPGQGLRLIYYSQIVNDFQKGDIAEGYSVSREKKESFPLTVTSAQKNPTAFYLCASGRGNQPQHFGDGTRLSIL.

A few counts support this clonotype. The CDR3 reads CASSYGQSTDTQYF. CDR3 coding DNA: TGTGCCAGCAGTTACGGACAGAGCACAGATACGCAGTATTTT. V and J are TRBV6-2 or TRBV6-3 and TRBJ2-3; tentative D call: TRBD1 (6 bases). The CDR3 contains 14 residues. With 2 bases removed from V and 0 bases from J, the gap between germline ends came to 6 bases. CDR1 and CDR2 (germline): MNHEY, SVGEGT.

The table lists this clonotype with many counts. The rearrangement links TRBV6-2 or TRBV6-3 to TRBJ2-7; D possibly corresponds to TRBD2 (5 bases). The CDR3 sequence is 15 residues long. Germline V gene lookup returns CDR1 MNHEY and CDR2 SVGEGT. The V end lost 2 bases, the J end lost 0 bases, and 11 bases lay between the germline ends. DNA of the CDR3: TGTGCCAGCAGTTACCCGGTGGGGAGCTCCTACGAGCAGTACTTC. Translation gives CASSYPVGSSYEQYF.

In DNA, the CDR3 is TGTGCCAGCAGTTTTTCACAGCTTAGCTACGAGCAGTACTTC. This translates into CASSFSQLSYEQYF. The chain uses TRBV6-2 or TRBV6-3 and TRBJ2-7; unclear D gene. The CDR3 is 14 residues long. Germline CDR1 is MNHEY and CDR2 is SVGEGT. Deletions cut 4 bases from V and 3 bases from J, with 13 bases between.

This chain links TRBV20-1 with TRBJ2-1; TRBD2 matches at 11 bases. The CDR3 has 14 amino acids. With 8 bases clipped from V and 10 bases from J, the junction kept 13 bases outside the gene matches. Germline lookup yields CDR1 DFQATT and CDR2 SNEGSKA (reference sequence). The DNA for the CDR3 is TGCAGTTCCTTTTTAGCGGGAGGGCAGCCGGAGCAGTTCTTC. The encoded protein is CSSFLAGGQPEQFF.

This clonotype was counted between two and nine times. This chain joins TRBV4-2 and TRBJ2-5; 7 nucleotides match TRBD1. The CDR3 totals 20 residues. Germline V gives CDR1 LGHNA, CDR2 YNFKEQ. With 0 bases clipped from V and 0 bases from J, the junction kept 16 bases outside the gene matches. The CDR3 region is CASSQDSIRDSATNQETQYF. DNA for the CDR3: TGTGCCAGCAGCCAAGATTCGATCCGGGACAGTGCGACTAACCAAGAGACCCAGTACTTC.

The chain couples TRBV27 to TRBJ2-5; D gene unclear. The CDR3 sequence is 14 residues long. Looked up from germline, CDR1 is MNHEY and CDR2 is SMNVEV (reference sequence). Trimming took 2 bases from V and 5 from J, leaving 12 bases between them. CDR3 coding DNA: TGTGCCAGCAGTTTAGCCGAGCCCTGGGAGACCCAGTACTTC. This codes for CASSLAEPWETQYF.

Only a few counts were recorded for this clonotype. The V gene is TRBV4-1, the J gene TRBJ1-2; tentatively, D is TRBD1 (5 bases). The CDR3 extends over 13 amino acids. Germline CDR1 and CDR2: MGHRA and YSYEKL. V gave up 3 bases and J gave up 1 base, with 6 bases separating them. Here the CDR3 reads CASSHRDNYGYTF. The CDR3 DNA reads as TGCGCCAGCAGCCACAGGGATAACTATGGCTACACCTTC.

The rearrangement links TRBV6-1 to TRBJ2-1; perhaps TRBD1 as D (6 bases). The germline CDR1 and CDR2 sequences are MNHNS and SASEGT. The V and J ends lost 4 bases and 9 bases respectively, with 10 bases between them. The CDR3 spans 12 residues. The DNA for the CDR3 is TGTGCCAGCAGTGTCTTAGGGGGTGAGCAGTTCTTC. Translation gives CASSVLGGEQFF.

Details on this clonotype: The junction differs from germline at one of its ends, possibly a read error. This sequence joins TRBV7-9 and TRBJ2-3; TRBD2 agrees at 9 bases. The CDR3 totals 13 residues. Germline V lookup: CDR1 SEHNR, CDR2 FQNEAQ (reference sequence). CDR3 region: CASSVAGADTQYF. The CDR3 DNA sequence: TGTGCCAGCAGCGTAGCGGGAGCAGATACGCAGTATTTT.

This clonotype was seen ten or more times. In DNA form, the CDR3 reads TGTGCCAGCAGCTGGCTGGACAGTGTGAACACTGAAGCTTTCTTT. It specifies CASSWLDSVNTEAFF. The chain links TRBV11-2 to TRBJ1-1; a weak D match, TRBD1 (6 bases). This CDR3 contains 15 residues. V dropped 4 bases and J dropped 0 bases, with 12 bases sitting between them. Germline V gene lookup returns CDR1 SGHAT and CDR2 FQNNGV.

This clonotype has more than one count but fewer than ten. This chain uses TRBV20-1 with TRBJ2-2, with 12 nucleotides matching TRBD2. The J segment lost 4 bases and the V segment lost 5 bases, leaving 2 bases of the junction unmatched. This CDR3 is built from 14 residues. The germline V gene has CDR1 DFQATT and CDR2 SNEGSKA (reference sequence). CDR3 amino acids: CSAQTSGSTGELFF. For the CDR3, the DNA is TGCAGTGCTCAGACTAGCGGGAGCACCGGGGAGCTGTTTTTT.

This chain connects TRBV7-9 to TRBJ1-5; 8 bases match TRBD1. CDR3 length: 18 residues. Trimming removed 5 bases from V and 1 base from J; junction bases left unmatched: 13. Germline V gene lookup returns CDR1 SEHNR and CDR2 FQNEAQ (reference sequence). The CDR3 reads CASSHAERQGASNQPQHF. CDR3 DNA sequence: TGTGCCAGCAGCCACGCCGAAAGGCAGGGGGCGAGCAATCAGCCCCAGCATTTT.

The V call is TRBV7-2, the J call TRBJ2-5; perhaps TRBD1 as D (6 bases). V lost 3 bases, J lost 4 bases, and 9 bases lay in between. This CDR3 has 13 residues. The germline CDR1 and CDR2 sequences are SGHTA and FQGNSA. The CDR3 spells CASSFIGGETQYF. CDR3 nucleotide sequence: TGTGCCAGCAGCTTTATAGGGGGAGAGACCCAGTACTTC. The full variable domain, rest sourced from reference TRBV7-2 and TRBJ2-5, is GAGVSQSPSNKVTEKGKDVELRCDPISGHTALYWYRQSLGQGLEFLIYFQGNSAPDKSGLPSDRFSAERTGGSVSTLTIQRTQQEDSAVYLCASSFIGGETQYFGPGTRLLVL.

This chain uses TRBV14 with TRBJ2-7, with D perhaps TRBD1 (6 bases). V was trimmed by 5 bases and J by 2 bases, leaving 19 bases between them. Germline values: CDR1 SGHDN, CDR2 FVKESK. This CDR3 is 16 amino acids long. CDR3 protein: CASSYRGPGATYEQYF. The DNA for the CDR3 is TGTGCCAGCAGCTATCGAGGGCCAGGGGCCACCTACGAGCAGTACTTC. Together with reference TRBV14 and TRBJ2-7, the CDR3 gives the full variable domain: EAGVTQFPSHSVIEKGQTVTLRCDPISGHDNLYWYRRVMGKEIKFLLHFVKESKQDESGMPNNRFLAERTGGTYSTLKVQPAELEDSGVYFCASSYRGPGATYEQYFGPGTRLTVT.

This clonotype occurred many times. The chain recombines TRBV10-3 with TRBJ1-6; D remains ambiguous. The germline V and J ends were trimmed by 6 bases and 5 bases, with 8 bases remaining between them. Germline loops: CDR1 ENHRY, CDR2 SYGVKD. The CDR3 loop spans 13 amino acids. In nucleotides, the CDR3 is TGTGCCATCAGCGGGCAGGATAATTCACCCCTCCACTTT. It yields the protein CAISGQDNSPLHF.

The chain links TRBV5-1 to TRBJ2-1, with 13 bases identical to TRBD2. The CDR3 has 17 amino acids. V gave up 4 bases and J gave up 5 bases; unmatched junction bases: 9. Germline CDR1 is SGHRS and CDR2 is YFSETQ. The DNA for the CDR3 is TGCGCCAGCAGCCCGGGACTAGCGGGGACCACCAACAATGAGCAGTTCTTC. This codes for CASSPGLAGTTNNEQFF.

This chain links TRBV6-5 with TRBJ2-1; weak D call: TRBD1 (6 bases). The germline V and J ends were trimmed by 5 bases and 10 bases, with 15 bases remaining between them. Per germline, CDR1 MNHEY and CDR2 SVGAGI. This CDR3 contains 13 residues. The CDR3 loop reads CASSPSSRGEQFF. CDR3 DNA sequence: TGTGCCAGCAGTCCTTCCTCCAGGGGCGAGCAGTTCTTC.